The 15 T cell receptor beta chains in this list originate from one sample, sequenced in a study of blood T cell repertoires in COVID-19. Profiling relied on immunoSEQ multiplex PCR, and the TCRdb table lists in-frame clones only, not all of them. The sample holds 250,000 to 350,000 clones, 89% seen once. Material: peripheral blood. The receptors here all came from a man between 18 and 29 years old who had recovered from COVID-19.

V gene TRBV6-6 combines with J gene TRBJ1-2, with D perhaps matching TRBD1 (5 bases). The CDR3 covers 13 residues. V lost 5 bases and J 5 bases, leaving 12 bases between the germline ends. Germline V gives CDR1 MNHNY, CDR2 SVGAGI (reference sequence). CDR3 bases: TGTGCCAGCAGTGCCGGGACTGGTTATGGCTACACCTTC. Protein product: CASSAGTGYGYTF.

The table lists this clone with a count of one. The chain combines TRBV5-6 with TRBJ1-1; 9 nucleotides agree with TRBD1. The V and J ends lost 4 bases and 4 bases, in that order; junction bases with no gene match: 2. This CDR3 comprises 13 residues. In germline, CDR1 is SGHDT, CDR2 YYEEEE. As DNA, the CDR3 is TGTGCCAGCAGCATACAGGGGGCCACTGAAGCTTTCTTT. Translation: CASSIQGATEAFF.

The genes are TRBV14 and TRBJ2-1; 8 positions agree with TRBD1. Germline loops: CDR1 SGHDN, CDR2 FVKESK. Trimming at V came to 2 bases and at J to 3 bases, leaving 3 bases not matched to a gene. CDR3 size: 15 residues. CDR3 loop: CASSQPGGFYNEQFF. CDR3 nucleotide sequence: TGTGCCAGCAGCCAACCAGGGGGCTTCTACAATGAGCAGTTCTTC.

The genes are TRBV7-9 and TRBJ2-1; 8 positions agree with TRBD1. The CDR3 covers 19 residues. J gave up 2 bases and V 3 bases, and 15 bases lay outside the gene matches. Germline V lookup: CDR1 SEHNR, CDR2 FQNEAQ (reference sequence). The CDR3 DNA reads TGTGCCAGCAGCTTCTTACTGGGGCAGGGGGCCTCTCCCTACAATGAGCAGTTCTTC. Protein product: CASSFLLGQGASPYNEQFF.

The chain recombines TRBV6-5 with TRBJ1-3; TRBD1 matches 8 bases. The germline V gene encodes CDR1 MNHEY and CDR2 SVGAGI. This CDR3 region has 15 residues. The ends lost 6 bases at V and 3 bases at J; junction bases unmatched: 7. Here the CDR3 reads CASRRTGGGGNTIYF. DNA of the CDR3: TGTGCCAGCAGACGAACAGGGGGTGGTGGAAACACCATATATTTT.

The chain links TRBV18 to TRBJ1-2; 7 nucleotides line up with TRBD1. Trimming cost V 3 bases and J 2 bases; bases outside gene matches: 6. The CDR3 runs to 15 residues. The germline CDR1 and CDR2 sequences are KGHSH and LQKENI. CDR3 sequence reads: CASSPLTGKNYGYTF. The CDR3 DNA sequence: TGTGCCAGCTCACCCCTGACAGGGAAAAACTATGGCTACACCTTC.

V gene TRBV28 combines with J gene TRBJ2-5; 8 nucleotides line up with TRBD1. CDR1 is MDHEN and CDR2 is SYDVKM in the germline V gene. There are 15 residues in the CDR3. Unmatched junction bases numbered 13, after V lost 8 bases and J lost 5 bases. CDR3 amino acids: CASLTGQGVWETQYF. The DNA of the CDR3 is TGTGCCAGCCTTACAGGACAGGGTGTTTGGGAGACCCAGTACTTC.

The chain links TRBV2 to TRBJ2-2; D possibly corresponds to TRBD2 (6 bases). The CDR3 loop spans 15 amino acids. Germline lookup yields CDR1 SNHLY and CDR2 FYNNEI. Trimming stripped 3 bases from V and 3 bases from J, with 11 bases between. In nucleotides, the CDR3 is TGTGCCAGCAGTGAGGGAGGCAGCTACACCGGGGAGCTGTTTTTT. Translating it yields CASSEGGSYTGELFF.

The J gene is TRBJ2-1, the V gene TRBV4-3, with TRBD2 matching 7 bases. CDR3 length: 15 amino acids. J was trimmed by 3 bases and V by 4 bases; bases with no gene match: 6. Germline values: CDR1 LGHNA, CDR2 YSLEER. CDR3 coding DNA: TGCGCCAGCAGCCCCTCCGGCGGGGGCTACAATGAGCAGTTCTTC. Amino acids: CASSPSGGGYNEQFF.

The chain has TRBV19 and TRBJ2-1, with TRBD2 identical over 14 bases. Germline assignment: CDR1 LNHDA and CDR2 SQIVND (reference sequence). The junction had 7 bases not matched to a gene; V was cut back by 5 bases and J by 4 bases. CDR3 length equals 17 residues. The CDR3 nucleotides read TGTGCCAGTAGTGGGGGACTAGCGGGAGCCTTGTACAATGAGCAGTTCTTC. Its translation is CASSGGLAGALYNEQFF.

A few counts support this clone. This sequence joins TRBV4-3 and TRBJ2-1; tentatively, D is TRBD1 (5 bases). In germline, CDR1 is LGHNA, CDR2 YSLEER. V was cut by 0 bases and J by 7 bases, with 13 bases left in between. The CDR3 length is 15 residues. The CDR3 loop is CASSQDPQGWNEQFF. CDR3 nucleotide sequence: TGCGCCAGCAGCCAAGATCCGCAGGGATGGAATGAGCAGTTCTTC.

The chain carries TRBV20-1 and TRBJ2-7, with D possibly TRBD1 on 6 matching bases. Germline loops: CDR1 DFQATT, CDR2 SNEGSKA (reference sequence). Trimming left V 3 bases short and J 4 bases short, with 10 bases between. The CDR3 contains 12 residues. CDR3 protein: CSASRTDYEQYF. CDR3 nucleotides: TGCAGTGCTAGTAGGACAGATTACGAGCAGTACTTC.

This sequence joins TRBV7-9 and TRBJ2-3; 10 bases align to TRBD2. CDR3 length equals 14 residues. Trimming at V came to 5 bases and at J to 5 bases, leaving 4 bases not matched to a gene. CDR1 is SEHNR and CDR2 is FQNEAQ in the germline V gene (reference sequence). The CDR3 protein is CASSLLAGLDTQYF. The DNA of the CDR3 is TGTGCCAGCAGCCTACTAGCGGGATTAGATACGCAGTATTTT.

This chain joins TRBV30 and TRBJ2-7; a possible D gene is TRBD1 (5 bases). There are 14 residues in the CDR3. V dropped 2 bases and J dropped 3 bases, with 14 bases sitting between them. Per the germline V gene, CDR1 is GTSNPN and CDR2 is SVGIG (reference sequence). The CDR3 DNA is TGTGCCTGGAGTACAGGACACGCCGTCTACGAGCAGTACTTC. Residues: CAWSTGHAVYEQYF. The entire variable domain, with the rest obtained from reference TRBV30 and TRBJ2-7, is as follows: SQTIHQWPATLVQPVGSPLSLECTVEGTSNPNLYWYRQAAGRGLQLLFYSVGIGQISSEVPQNLSASRPQDRQFILSSKKLLLSDSGFYLCAWSTGHAVYEQYFGPGTRLTVT.

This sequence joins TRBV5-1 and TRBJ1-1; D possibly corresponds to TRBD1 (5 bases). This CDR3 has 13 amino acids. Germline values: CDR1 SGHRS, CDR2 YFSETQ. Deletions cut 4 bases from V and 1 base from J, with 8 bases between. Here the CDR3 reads CASSRQGNTEAFF. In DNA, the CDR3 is TGCGCCAGCAGCCGCCAGGGGAACACTGAAGCTTTCTTT.